These 16 T cell receptor beta chains were sequenced from one sample in a study of blood T cell repertoires in COVID-19. This table comes from immunoSEQ multiplex PCR, and its TCRdb copy is limited to in-frame clones, with some not included. Of roughly 160,000 clones listed, about 83% are singletons. The sample consisted of peripheral blood. These receptors came from a woman older than 75 with acute or convalescent COVID-19.

This sequence joins TRBV10-3 and TRBJ1-2; TRBD1 might be the D (6 bases). The CDR3 contains 13 residues. CDR1 is ENHRY, CDR2 SYGVKD, per germline. The CDR3 region is CATLGAVDYGYTF. DNA for the CDR3: TGTGCTACTCTGGGGGCGGTTGACTATGGCTACACCTTC.

This chain joins TRBV6-2 or TRBV6-3 and TRBJ1-2, with D uncertain. The CDR3 runs to 11 residues. V lost 5 bases and J 5 bases, leaving 6 bases between the germline ends. Germline values: CDR1 MNHEY, CDR2 SVGEGT. For the CDR3, the DNA is TGTGCCAGCAGTGGCCCTTATGGCTACACCTTC. Amino acid sequence: CASSGPYGYTF.

J is TRBJ1-3 and V is TRBV25-1, with 9 bases fitting TRBD1. Germline lookup yields CDR1 MGHDK and CDR2 SYGVNS. CDR3 size: 16 residues. Germline trimming cut 2 bases from V and 4 bases from J; bases unmatched to any gene: 6. The CDR3 here is CASSEDHRGQGNTIYF. The DNA of the CDR3 is TGTGCCAGCAGTGAAGACCACAGGGGGCAAGGAAACACCATATATTTT.

The chain has TRBV11-3 and TRBJ1-3; TRBD1 matches 7 bases. The trim removed 4 bases at V and 3 bases at J, leaving 6 bases unmatched. Germline CDR1 reads SGHNT; CDR2 reads YENEEA. This CDR3 is 15 amino acids long. This CDR3 reads CASSSGQSVGNTIYF. In DNA form, the CDR3 reads TGTGCCAGCAGCTCGGGACAGTCCGTTGGAAACACCATATATTTT.

This chain joins TRBV6-5 and TRBJ2-7, with 8 nucleotides matching TRBD1. The length of the CDR3 is 15 residues. V gave up 2 bases and J gave up 3 bases; unmatched junction bases: 6. CDR1 and CDR2 from the germline V gene are MNHEY and SVGAGI. In DNA form, the CDR3 reads TGTGCCAGCAGTTACACCCCGGACAGGGACTACGAGCAGTACTTC. Translating it yields CASSYTPDRDYEQYF.

The J gene is TRBJ1-3, the V gene TRBV6-5; D is perhaps TRBD1 (5 bases). The germline V gene encodes CDR1 MNHEY and CDR2 SVGAGI. The CDR3 is 14 residues long. Trimming cost V 11 bases and J 0 bases, with 14 bases left between them. CDR3 region: CAVQQDHSGNTIYF. The CDR3 DNA follows: TGTGCCGTCCAACAGGACCACTCTGGAAACACCATATATTTT.

The J gene is TRBJ1-1, the V gene TRBV29-1; D is perhaps TRBD1 (5 bases). Germline V lookup: CDR1 SQVTM, CDR2 ANQGSEA. The CDR3 extends over 14 amino acids. V gave up 5 bases and J gave up 1 base, with 14 bases separating them. The CDR3 DNA follows: TGCAGCGTTAAGCGTGGACAAACGAACACTGAAGCTTTCTTT. Translated: CSVKRGQTNTEAFF.

The chain carries TRBV18 and TRBJ1-3; TRBD1 might be the D (6 bases). Deletions cut 1 base from V and 4 bases from J, with 14 bases between. CDR1 KGHSH and CDR2 LQKENI come from the germline V gene. This CDR3 region has 16 residues. The CDR3 nucleotides read TGTGCCAGCTCACCACGCAGCTCCCAGGGGGGAAACACCATATATTTT. As protein: CASSPRSSQGGNTIYF.

The rearrangement joins TRBV15 to TRBJ1-1, with a tentative D call TRBD1 (6 bases). This CDR3 has 15 amino acids. From germline, CDR1 is LNHNV and CDR2 YYDKDF (reference sequence). V was shortened by 4 bases and J by 0 bases, with 12 bases between the two germline ends. The CDR3 nucleotides are TGTGCCACCAGCAAAGGGGGGGGATTGAACACTGAAGCTTTCTTT. This gives the protein CATSKGGGLNTEAFF.

This sequence joins TRBV24-1 and TRBJ1-4; 8 bases map to TRBD1. CDR1 is KGHDR and CDR2 is SFDVKD in the germline V gene. Trimming at V came to 5 bases and at J to 3 bases, leaving 4 bases not matched to a gene. The CDR3 covers 15 residues. DNA of the CDR3: TGTGCCACCAGTGCAGGGGGCGCTGCTAATGAAAAACTGTTTTTT. Its translation is CATSAGGAANEKLFF.

This chain links TRBV7-8 with TRBJ2-5; 8 bases line up with TRBD1. With V trimmed by 6 bases and J by 5 bases, 5 bases remained unmatched. The CDR3 loop spans 13 amino acids. Per the germline V gene, CDR1 is SGHVS and CDR2 is FQNEAQ. DNA for the CDR3: TGTGCCAGCAGTCAGGGGGCGCGGGAGACCCAGTACTTC. It yields the protein CASSQGARETQYF.

The chain employs TRBV11-2 and TRBJ1-3; 9 bases are a match to TRBD1. CDR3 length equals 18 residues. Trimming took 2 bases from V and 5 from J; bases not matched to a gene: 13. Germline V gives CDR1 SGHAT, CDR2 FQNNGV. This chain's CDR3 is CASSLKSRDRVIRNTIYF. The CDR3 DNA reads TGTGCCAGCAGCTTAAAAAGCCGGGACAGGGTAATCAGAAACACCATATATTTT.

The chain uses TRBV2 and TRBJ2-5; D uncertain. V lost 6 bases and J lost 5, with 10 bases in between. This CDR3 has 12 amino acids. Germline V lookup: CDR1 SNHLY, CDR2 FYNNEI. This CDR3 is CASSESVETQYF. CDR3 coding DNA: TGTGCCAGCAGCGAATCGGTGGAGACCCAGTACTTC.

In this sample, this clone turned up once. V gene TRBV19 combines with J gene TRBJ1-3; D might be TRBD1 (6 bases). The germline CDR1 and CDR2 sequences are LNHDA and SQIVND (reference sequence). The CDR3 covers 17 residues. Trimming cost V 4 bases and J 0 bases, with 16 bases left between them. In DNA form, the CDR3 reads TGTGCCAGTAGTAACCAGGGGCCAGCGAGCTCTGGAAACACCATATATTTT. Its protein is CASSNQGPASSGNTIYF.

This chain links TRBV11-3 with TRBJ2-1; 7 nucleotides align to TRBD2. Germline CDR1 SGHNT, CDR2 YENEEA. The CDR3 totals 12 residues. The V and J ends lost 5 bases and 8 bases, in that order; junction bases with no gene match: 3. CDR3 loop: CASSLAGDEQFF. The CDR3, as DNA: TGTGCCAGCAGCCTGGCGGGGGATGAGCAGTTCTTC.

This clone has just a few counts. The chain couples TRBV4-1 to TRBJ1-4; 9 nucleotides match TRBD1. The CDR3 runs 15 residues. The V and J ends lost 1 base and 7 bases, in that order; junction bases with no gene match: 4. Germline V gene data show CDR1 as MGHRA and CDR2 as YSYEKL. The CDR3 DNA reads TGCGCCAGCAGCCAAGCACGACAGGGGGGTGAAAAACTGTTTTTT. This codes for CASSQARQGGEKLFF.